The clone carrying this TCR beta chain appeared a single time. V lost 7 bases and J lost 4, with 5 bases in between. This CDR3 has 12 amino acids. CDR1 is LNHDA, CDR2 SQIVND, per germline (reference sequence). The entry originates in a study of PD-1 blockade in mismatch repair-deficient tumors. Assay used: immunoSEQ multiplex PCR; TCRdb lists only in-frame clones, some missing. Among 100,000 to 150,000 clones listed, about 85% were seen once. This chain connects TRBV19 to TRBJ2-6; D is unresolved. The specimen was peripheral blood, collected 44 weeks after starting pembrolizumab. The clonotype comes from an adult with mismatch repair-deficient cancer. DNA of the CDR3: TGTGCCAGTACTTCAGGGGCCAACGTCCTGACTTTC. This codes for CASTSGANVLTF. The entire variable domain, with the rest obtained from reference TRBV19 and TRBJ2-6, is as follows: DGGITQSPKYLFRKEGQNVTLSCEQNLNHDAMYWYRQDPGQGLRLIYYSQIVNDFQKGDIAEGYSVSREKKESFPLTVTSAQKNPTAFYLCASTSGANVLTFGAGSRLTVL.